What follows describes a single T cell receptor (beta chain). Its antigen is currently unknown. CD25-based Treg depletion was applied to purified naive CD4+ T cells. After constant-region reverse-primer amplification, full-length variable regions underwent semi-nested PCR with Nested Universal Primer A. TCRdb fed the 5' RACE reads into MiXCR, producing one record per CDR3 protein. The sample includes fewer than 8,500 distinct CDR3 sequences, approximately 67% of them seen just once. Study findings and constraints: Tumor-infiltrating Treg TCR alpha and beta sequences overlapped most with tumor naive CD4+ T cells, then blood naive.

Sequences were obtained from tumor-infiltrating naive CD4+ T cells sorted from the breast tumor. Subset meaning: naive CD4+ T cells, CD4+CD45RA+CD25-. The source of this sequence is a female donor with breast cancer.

In DNA, the CDR3 is TGTGCCAGCAGTGAAGGCCTTTACACAGATACGCAGTATTTT. Translating it yields CASSEGLYTDTQYF. This chain joins TRBV2 and TRBJ2-3; D is undetermined. This CDR3 is 14 amino acids long. Between the trimmed V and J ends, which lost 1 base and 2 bases, there was a span of 7 bases. Germline V lookup: CDR1 SNHLY, CDR2 FYNNEI.